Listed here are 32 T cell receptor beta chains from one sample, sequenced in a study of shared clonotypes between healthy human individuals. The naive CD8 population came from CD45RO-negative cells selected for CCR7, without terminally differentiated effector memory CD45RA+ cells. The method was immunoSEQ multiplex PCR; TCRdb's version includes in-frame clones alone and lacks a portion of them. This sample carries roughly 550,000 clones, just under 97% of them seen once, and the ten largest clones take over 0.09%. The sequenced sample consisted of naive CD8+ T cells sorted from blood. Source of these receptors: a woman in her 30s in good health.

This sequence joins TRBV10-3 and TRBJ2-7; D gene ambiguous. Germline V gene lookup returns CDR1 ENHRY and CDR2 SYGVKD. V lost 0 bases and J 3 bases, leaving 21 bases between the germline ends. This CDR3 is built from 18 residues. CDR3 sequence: CAISESMDLNPIYYEQYF. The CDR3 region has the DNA TGTGCCATCAGTGAGTCGATGGACCTTAACCCTATATACTACGAGCAGTACTTC.

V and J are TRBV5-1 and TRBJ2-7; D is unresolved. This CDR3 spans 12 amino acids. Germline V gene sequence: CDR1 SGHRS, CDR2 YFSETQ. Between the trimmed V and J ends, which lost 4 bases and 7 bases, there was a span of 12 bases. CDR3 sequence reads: CASSQDRSEQYF. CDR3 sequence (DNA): TGCGCCAGCAGCCAGGACCGTTCGGAGCAGTACTTC.

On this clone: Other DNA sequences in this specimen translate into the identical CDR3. CDR3: CASRPSGAYEQYF. In DNA, the CDR3 is TGTGCCAGTAGACCATCTGGAGCCTACGAGCAGTACTTC. The chain is built from TRBV19 and TRBJ2-7; D uncertain. The CDR3 spans 13 residues. Germline V CDR1 and CDR2: LNHDA, SQIVND (reference sequence). Trimming shortened V by 6 bases and J by 2 bases, and 11 bases separated the two germline ends.

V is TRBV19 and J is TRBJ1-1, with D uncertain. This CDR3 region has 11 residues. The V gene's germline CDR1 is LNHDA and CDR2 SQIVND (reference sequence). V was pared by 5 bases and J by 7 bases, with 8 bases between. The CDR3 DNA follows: TGTGCCAGTAGTTCCGGACTTGAAGCTTTCTTT. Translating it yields CASSSGLEAFF.

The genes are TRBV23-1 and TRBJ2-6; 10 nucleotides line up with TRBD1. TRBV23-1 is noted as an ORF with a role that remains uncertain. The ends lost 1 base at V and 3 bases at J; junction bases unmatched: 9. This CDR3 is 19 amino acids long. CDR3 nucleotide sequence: TGCGCCAGCAGTCAATTACGACAGGGGGCAGGAAATGGGGCCAACGTCCTGACTTTC. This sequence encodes CASSQLRQGAGNGANVLTF.

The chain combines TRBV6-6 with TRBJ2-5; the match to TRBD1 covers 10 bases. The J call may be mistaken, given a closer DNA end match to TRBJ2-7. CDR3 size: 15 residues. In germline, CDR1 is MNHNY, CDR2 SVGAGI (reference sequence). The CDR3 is CASRLLAGTGDEQYF. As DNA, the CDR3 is TGTGCCAGCAGACTACTTGCCGGGACAGGGGACGAGCAGTACTTC.

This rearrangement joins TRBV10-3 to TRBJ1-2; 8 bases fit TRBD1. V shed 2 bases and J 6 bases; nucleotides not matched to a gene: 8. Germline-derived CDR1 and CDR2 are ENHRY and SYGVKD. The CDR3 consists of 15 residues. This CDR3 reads CAISETGGFNDGYTF. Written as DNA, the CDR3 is TGTGCCATCAGTGAGACAGGGGGATTTAATGATGGCTACACCTTC.

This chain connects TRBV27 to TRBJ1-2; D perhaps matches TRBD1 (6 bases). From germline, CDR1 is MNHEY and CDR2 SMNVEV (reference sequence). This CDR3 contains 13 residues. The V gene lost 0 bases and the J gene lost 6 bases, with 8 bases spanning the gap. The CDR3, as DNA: TGTGCCAGCAGTTTATCAGACAGGAATGGCTACACCTTC. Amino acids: CASSLSDRNGYTF.

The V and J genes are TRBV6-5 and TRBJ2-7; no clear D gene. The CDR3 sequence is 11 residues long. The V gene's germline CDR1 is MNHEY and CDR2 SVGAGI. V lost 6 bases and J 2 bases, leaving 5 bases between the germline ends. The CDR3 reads CASRLPYEQYF. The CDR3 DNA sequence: TGTGCCAGCAGACTCCCCTACGAGCAGTACTTC.

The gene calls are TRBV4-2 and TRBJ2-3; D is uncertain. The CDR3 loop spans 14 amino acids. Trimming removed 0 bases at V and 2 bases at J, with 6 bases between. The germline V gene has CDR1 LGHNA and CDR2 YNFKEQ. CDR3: CASSQERITDTQYF. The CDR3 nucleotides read TGTGCCAGCAGCCAAGAACGAATCACAGATACGCAGTATTTT.

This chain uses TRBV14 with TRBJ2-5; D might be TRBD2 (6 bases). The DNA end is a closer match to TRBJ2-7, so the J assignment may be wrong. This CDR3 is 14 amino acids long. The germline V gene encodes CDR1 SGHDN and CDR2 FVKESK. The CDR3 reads CASSHIPDYYEQYF. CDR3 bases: TGTGCCAGCAGCCACATTCCGGACTACTACGAGCAGTACTTC.

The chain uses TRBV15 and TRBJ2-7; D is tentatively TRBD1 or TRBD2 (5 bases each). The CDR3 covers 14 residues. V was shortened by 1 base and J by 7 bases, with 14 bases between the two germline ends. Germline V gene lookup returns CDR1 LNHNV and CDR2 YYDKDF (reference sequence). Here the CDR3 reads CATSRGGEFGEQYF. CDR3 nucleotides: TGTGCCACCAGCAGAGGAGGGGAGTTTGGGGAGCAGTACTTC. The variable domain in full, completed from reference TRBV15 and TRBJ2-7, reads DAMVIQNPRYQVTQFGKPVTLSCSQTLNHNVMYWYQQKSSQAPKLLFHYYDKDFNNEADTPDNFQSRRPNTSFCFLDIRSPGLGDTAMYLCATSRGGEFGEQYFGPGTRLTVT.

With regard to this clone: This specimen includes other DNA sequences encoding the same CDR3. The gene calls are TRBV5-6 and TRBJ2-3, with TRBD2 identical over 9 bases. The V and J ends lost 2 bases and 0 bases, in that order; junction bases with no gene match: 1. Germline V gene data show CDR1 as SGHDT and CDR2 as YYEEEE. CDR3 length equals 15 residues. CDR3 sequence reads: CASSLLAGSTDTQYF. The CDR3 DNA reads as TGTGCCAGCAGCTTACTAGCGGGTAGCACAGATACGCAGTATTTT.

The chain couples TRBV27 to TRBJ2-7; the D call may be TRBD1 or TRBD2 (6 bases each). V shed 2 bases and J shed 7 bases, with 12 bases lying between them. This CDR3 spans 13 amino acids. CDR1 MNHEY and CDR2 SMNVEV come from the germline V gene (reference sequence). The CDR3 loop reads CASSLAQGGEQYF. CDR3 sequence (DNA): TGTGCCAGCAGTTTAGCCCAAGGGGGGGAGCAGTACTTC.

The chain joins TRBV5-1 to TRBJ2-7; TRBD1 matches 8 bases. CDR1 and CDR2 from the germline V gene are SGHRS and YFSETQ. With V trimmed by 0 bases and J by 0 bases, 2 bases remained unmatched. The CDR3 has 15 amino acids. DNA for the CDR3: TGCGCCAGCAGCTTGGAGGGGACAGGCTCCTACGAGCAGTACTTC. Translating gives CASSLEGTGSYEQYF.

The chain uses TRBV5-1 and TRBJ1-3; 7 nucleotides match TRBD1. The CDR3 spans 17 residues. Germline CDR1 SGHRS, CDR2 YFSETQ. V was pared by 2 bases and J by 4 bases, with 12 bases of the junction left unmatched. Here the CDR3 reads CASSLRGDSMTGNTIYF. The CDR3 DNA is TGCGCCAGCAGCTTAAGAGGGGACAGCATGACGGGAAACACCATATATTTT.

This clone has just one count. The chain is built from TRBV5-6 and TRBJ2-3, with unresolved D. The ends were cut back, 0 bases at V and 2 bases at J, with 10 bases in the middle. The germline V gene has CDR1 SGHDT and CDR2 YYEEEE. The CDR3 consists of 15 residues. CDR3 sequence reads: CASSLEGTSTDTQYF. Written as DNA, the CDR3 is TGTGCCAGCAGCTTGGAGGGAACCTCCACAGATACGCAGTATTTT.

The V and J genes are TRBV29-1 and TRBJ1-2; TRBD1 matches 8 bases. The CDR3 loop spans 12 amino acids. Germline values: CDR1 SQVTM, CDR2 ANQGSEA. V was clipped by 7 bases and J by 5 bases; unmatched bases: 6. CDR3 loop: CSDGQGPYGYTF. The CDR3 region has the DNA TGCAGCGATGGACAGGGCCCTTATGGCTACACCTTC.

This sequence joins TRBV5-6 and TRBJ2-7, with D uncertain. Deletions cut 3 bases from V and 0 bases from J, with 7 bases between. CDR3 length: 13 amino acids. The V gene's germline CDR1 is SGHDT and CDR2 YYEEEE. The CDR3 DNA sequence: TGTGCCAGCAGCTCCTGGGGCTCCTACGAGCAGTACTTC. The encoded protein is CASSSWGSYEQYF.

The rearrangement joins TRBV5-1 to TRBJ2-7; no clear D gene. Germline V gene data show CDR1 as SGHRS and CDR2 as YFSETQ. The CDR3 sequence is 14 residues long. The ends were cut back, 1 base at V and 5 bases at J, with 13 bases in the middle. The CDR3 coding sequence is TGCGCCAGCAGCTTGTGGCCGAACGAGAACGAGCAGTACTTC. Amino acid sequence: CASSLWPNENEQYF.

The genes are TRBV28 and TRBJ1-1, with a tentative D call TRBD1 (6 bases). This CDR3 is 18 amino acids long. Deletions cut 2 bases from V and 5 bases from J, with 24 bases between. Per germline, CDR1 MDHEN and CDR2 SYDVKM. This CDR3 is CASSLVGGKGGNETEAFF. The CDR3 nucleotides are TGTGCCAGCAGTTTAGTTGGGGGTAAGGGGGGCAACGAGACTGAAGCTTTCTTT.

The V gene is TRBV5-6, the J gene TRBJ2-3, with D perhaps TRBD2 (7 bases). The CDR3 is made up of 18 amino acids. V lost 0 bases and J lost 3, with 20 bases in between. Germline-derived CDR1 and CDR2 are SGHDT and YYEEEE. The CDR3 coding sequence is TGTGCCAGCAGCTTGGGCCCCCTTAACAGGGAGGGTACAGATACGCAGTATTTT. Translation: CASSLGPLNREGTDTQYF.

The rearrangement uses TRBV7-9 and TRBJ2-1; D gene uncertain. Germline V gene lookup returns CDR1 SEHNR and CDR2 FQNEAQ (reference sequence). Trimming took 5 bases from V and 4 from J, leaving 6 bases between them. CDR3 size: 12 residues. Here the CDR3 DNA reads TGTGCCAGCAGCCAAGTTTACAATGAGCAGTTCTTC. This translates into CASSQVYNEQFF.

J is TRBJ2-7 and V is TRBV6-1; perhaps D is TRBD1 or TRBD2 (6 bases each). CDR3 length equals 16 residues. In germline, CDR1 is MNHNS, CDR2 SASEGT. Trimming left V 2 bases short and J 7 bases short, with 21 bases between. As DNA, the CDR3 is TGTGCCAGCAGTGAACTAAGAGATGCAGGGGCGGGGGAGCAGTACTTC. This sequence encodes CASSELRDAGAGEQYF.

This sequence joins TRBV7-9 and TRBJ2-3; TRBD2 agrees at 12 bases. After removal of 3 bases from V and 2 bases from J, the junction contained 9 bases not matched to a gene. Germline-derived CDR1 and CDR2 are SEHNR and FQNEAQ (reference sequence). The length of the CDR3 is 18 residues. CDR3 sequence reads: CASSFDLAGGGPTDTQYF. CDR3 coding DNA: TGTGCCAGCAGCTTCGATCTAGCGGGAGGGGGCCCCACAGATACGCAGTATTTT. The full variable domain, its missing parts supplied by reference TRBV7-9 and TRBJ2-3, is DTGVSQNPRHKITKRGQNVTFRCDPISEHNRLYWYRQTLGQGPEFLTYFQNEAQLEKSRLLSDRFSAERPKGSFSTLEIQRTEQGDSAMYLCASSFDLAGGGPTDTQYFGPGTRLTVL.

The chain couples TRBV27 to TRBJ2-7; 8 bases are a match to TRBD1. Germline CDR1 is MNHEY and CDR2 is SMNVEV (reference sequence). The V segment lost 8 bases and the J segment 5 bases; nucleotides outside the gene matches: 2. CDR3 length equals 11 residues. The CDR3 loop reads CASRTGHEQYF. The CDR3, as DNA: TGTGCCAGCCGGACAGGGCACGAGCAGTACTTC.

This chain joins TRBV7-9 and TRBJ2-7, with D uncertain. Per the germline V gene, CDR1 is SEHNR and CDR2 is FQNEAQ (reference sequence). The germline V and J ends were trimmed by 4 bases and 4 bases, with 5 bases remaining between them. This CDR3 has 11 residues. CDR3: CASSYLYEQYF. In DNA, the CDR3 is TGTGCCAGCAGCTACCTGTACGAGCAGTACTTC. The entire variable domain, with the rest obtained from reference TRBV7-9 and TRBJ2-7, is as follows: DTGVSQNPRHKITKRGQNVTFRCDPISEHNRLYWYRQTLGQGPEFLTYFQNEAQLEKSRLLSDRFSAERPKGSFSTLEIQRTEQGDSAMYLCASSYLYEQYFGPGTRLTVT.

CDR3 region: CASSGTGDWNYGYTF. Written as DNA, the CDR3 is TGTGCCAGCAGCGGGACAGGGGATTGGAACTATGGCTACACCTTC. The chain carries TRBV7-9 and TRBJ1-2, with 10 bases aligning to TRBD1. V was clipped by 5 bases and J by 2 bases; unmatched bases: 5. Germline CDR1 reads SEHNR; CDR2 reads FQNEAQ (reference sequence). There are 15 residues in the CDR3.

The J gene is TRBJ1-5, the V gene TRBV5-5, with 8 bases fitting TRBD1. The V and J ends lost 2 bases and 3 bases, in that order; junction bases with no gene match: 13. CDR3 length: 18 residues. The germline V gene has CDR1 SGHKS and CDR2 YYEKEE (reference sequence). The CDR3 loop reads CASSFAPPDRGPNQPQHF. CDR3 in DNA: TGTGCCAGCAGCTTCGCCCCCCCCGACAGGGGCCCCAATCAGCCCCAGCATTTT.

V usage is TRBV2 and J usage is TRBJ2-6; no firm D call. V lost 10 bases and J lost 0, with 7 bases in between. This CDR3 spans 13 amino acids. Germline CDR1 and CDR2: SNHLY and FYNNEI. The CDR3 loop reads CANHRSGANVLTF. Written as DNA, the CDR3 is TGTGCCAACCATCGCTCTGGGGCCAACGTCCTGACTTTC.

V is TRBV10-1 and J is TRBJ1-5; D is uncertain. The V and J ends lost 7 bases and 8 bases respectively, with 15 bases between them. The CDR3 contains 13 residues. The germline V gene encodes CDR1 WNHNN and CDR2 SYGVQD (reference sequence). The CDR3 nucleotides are TGCGCCAGCATCAGACACGGGAAAGAGCCCCAGCATTTT. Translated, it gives CASIRHGKEPQHF.

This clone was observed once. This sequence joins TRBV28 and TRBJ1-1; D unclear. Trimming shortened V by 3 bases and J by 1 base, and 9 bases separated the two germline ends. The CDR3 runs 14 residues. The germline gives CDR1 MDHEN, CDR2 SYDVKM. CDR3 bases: TGTGCCAGCAGTTTTTGGGAAAGGAACACTGAAGCTTTCTTT. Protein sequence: CASSFWERNTEAFF.